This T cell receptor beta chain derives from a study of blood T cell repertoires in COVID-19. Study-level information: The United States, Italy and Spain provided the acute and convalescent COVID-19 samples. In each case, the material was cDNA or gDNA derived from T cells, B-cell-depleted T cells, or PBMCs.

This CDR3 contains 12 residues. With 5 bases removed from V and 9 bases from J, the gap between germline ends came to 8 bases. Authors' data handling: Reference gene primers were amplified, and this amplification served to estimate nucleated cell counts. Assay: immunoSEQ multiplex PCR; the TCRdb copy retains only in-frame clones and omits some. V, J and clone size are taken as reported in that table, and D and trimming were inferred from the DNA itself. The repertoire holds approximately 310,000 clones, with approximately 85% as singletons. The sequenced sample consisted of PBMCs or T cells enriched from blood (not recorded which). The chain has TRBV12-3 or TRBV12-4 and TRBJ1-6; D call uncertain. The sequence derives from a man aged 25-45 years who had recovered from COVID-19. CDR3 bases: TGTGCCAGCAGTCCCCTTCGTTCACCCCTCCACTTT. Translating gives CASSPLRSPLHF.